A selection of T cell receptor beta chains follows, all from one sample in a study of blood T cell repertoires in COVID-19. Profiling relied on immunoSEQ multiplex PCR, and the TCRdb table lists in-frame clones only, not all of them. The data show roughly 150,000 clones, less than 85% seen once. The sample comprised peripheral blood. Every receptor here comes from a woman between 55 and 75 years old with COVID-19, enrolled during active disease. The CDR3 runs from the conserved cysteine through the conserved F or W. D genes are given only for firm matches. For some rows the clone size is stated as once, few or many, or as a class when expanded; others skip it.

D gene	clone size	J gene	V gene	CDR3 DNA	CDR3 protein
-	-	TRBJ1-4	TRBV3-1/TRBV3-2	TGTGCCAGCAGCCGCGGGGTTCGGAATGAAAAACTGTTTTTT	CASSRGVRNEKLFF
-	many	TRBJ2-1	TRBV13	TGTGCCAGCAGCTCCCGGGACTCTCCCTACAATGAGCAGTTCTTC	CASSSRDSPYNEQFF
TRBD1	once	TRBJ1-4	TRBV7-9	TGTGCCAGCAGCTCAATGGGGGGACAGTATAATGAAAAACTGTTTTTT	CASSSMGGQYNEKLFF
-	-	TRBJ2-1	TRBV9	TGTGCCAGCAGCGTAGGGACTCCCACTGCCCTGACCCTTACCTACAATGAGCAGTTCTTC	CASSVGTPTALTLTYNEQFF
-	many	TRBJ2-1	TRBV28	TGTGCCAGCAGTTTAGGCCCGCATAGCGGTAGCTATGCCTACAATGAGCAGTTCTTC	CASSLGPHSGSYAYNEQFF
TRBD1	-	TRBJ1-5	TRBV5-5	TGTGCCAGCAGCTTGAGGGGGCGCGAGCCCCAGCATTTT	CASSLRGREPQHF
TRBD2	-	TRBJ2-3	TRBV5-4	TGTGCCAGCAGCATAAAGGGACTAGCGGGAGTTACAGATACGCAGTATTTT	CASSIKGLAGVTDTQYF
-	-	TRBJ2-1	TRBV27	TGTGCCAGCAGACCCTTTCCGACTAGATCCCTTAGCTCCTACAATGAGCAGTTCTTC	CASRPFPTRSLSSYNEQFF
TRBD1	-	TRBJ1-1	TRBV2	TGTGCCAGCAGACCGGGACAGGGGGGGTATACTGAAGCTTTCTTT	CASRPGQGGYTEAFF
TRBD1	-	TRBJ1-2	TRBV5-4	TGTGCCAGCAGCTTGTGGAGTACAGGGGGCGACTACACCTTC	CASSLWSTGGDYTF
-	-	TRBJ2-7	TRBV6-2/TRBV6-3	TGTGCCAGCAGTCCCTCCGGGGAGAGGAGCTCCTACGAGCAGTACTTC	CASSPSGERSSYEQYF
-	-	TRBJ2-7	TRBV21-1	TGTGCCAGCACCGCACAGGGGAGCCCCTACGAGCAGTACTTC	CASTAQGSPYEQYF
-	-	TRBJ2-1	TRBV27	TGTGCCAGCAGTTTTAGTTTCTTAGACAGCTCCTACAATGAGCAGTTCTTC	CASSFSFLDSSYNEQFF
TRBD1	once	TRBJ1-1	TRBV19	TGTGCCAGTAGGCCGGACAGGGGAAACACTGAAGCTTTCTTT	CASRPDRGNTEAFF
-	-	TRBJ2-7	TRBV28	TGTGCCAGCAGTTTAAGGGCAGGGAAAGCCTACGAGCAGTACTTC	CASSLRAGKAYEQYF
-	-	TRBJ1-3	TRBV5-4	TGTGCCAGCAGCTTGGGGCCAAAGGGAGGAGGGCTCTCTGGAAACACCATATATTTT	CASSLGPKGGGLSGNTIYF
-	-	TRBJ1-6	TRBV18	TGTGCCAGCTCCACCGCCGGACAGTATAATTCACCCCTCCACTTT	CASSTAGQYNSPLHF
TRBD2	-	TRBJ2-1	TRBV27	TGTGCCAGCAGTTTTACTAGCGGGATTCCTAGCTCCTACAATGAGCAGTTCTTC	CASSFTSGIPSSYNEQFF
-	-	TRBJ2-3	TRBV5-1	TGCGCCAGCAGTAAGGCGATAGCCACAGATACGCAGTATTTT	CASSKAIATDTQYF
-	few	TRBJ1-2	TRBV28	TGTGCCAGCAGACCTCACAGGGAACTTGATGGCTACACCTTC	CASRPHRELDGYTF
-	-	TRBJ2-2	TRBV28	TGTGCCAGCTCCAGGACGAACACCGGGGAGCTGTTTTTT	CASSRTNTGELFF
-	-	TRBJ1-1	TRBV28	TGTGCCAGCAGTTTCCCCGGGGCGGGGGGCACTGAAGCTTTCTTT	CASSFPGAGGTEAFF
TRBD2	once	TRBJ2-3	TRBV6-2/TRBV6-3	TGTGCCAGCAGTTACGGAGCGGGGACTAGCACAGATACGCAGTATTTT	CASSYGAGTSTDTQYF
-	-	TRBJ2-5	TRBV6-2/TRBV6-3	TGTGCCAGCAGTTACTCCCGAGAAGAGACCCAGTACTTC	CASSYSREETQYF
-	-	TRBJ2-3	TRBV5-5	TGTGCCAGCAGCTGGGCGGCGGGCCCAGATACGCAGTATTTT	CASSWAAGPDTQYF
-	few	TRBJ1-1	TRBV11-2	TGTGCCACAGCGCGGGGGCCGACTGAAGCTTTCTTT	CATARGPTEAFF
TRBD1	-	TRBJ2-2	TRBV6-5	TGTGCCAGCAGCCAAAGACAGGGTCAAGGCGGGGAGCTGTTTTTT	CASSQRQGQGGELFF